This T cell receptor beta chain originates from a study of OX40 agonist ivuxolimab in advanced cancers. V shed 4 bases and J 0 bases; nucleotides not matched to a gene: 4. There are 15 residues in the CDR3. Germline V gives CDR1 MNHNY, CDR2 SVGAGI (reference sequence). Assay: immunoSEQ multiplex PCR; the TCRdb copy retains only in-frame clones and omits some. The sample records some 77,000 clones, around nine tenths being singletons. The sequencing here drew on CD4+ or CD8+ T cells sorted from blood, taken in a trial of the OX40 agonist ivuxolimab. The chain recombines TRBV6-6 with TRBJ2-7; 9 positions agree with TRBD2. The clonotype originates from an adult with an advanced solid tumor such as melanoma, head and neck, liver or kidney cancer. The CDR3 sequence: CASSSGLASSYEQYF. DNA of the CDR3: TGTGCCAGCAGTTCCGGACTAGCGAGCTCCTACGAGCAGTACTTC.